This T cell receptor beta chain was sequenced for a study of T-cell reconstitution after alpha-beta-depleted transplantation in children (dated by TCRdb to 2015 to 2016). About the study as a whole: Using TCR repertoire profiling, the study followed T-cell immune reconstitution in a quantitative way in children after TCRalphabeta/CD19-depleted allogeneic hematopoietic cell transplantation.

Paper-wide results and their limitations: The frequencies of hyperexpanded clones fell over the following months, and after one year, T-cell counts and TCRbeta diversity were mostly attributed to newly produced T cells. In some patients, the high TCRbeta diversity seen at day 60 was put down to recipient T cells and intrathymic progenitors that had survived conditioning. The apparently early alphabetaT-cell count recovery about two months after transplant was reportedly dependent on only several hundred rapidly expanded clones derived from non-depleted graft cells.

This clonotype was picked up a small number of times. Its cognate antigen has yet to be identified. There are no base qualities to consult, and no much larger clone falls within one base. Receptor libraries were prepared by PCR. Sequenced on an Illumina HiSeq 2500. TCR library preparation used molecular barcoding, with unique molecular identifiers applied to normalize quantification of the TCRbeta repertoire. TCRdb reprocessing: public reads trimmed at Q25 with fastp, clones called with MiXCR, in-frame beta chains kept. Rows are combined by CDR3 protein, so each entry shows the most common genes and DNA. This sample has around 440,000 distinct CDR3 sequences in its table, and about a sixth of those were observed once. The ten largest clones take up around 28% of the sample. CDR1 SGHRS and CDR2 YFSETQ were looked up in the germline V gene. Trimmed from V: 1 base; trimmed from J: 3 bases; junction bases lacking a gene match: 9. The CDR3 numbers 17 residues from cysteine through phenylalanine. The sequence is cut down to CDR3 DNA, 51 bases in frame from base 1.

Read against the paper, the sample's treatment or condition label means: allogeneic hematopoietic cell transplantation with graft depleted of TCRalphabeta T cells and CD19 B cells. Transplant recipients were children who received TCRalphabeta/CD19-depleted allogeneic hematopoietic cell grafts. Source: PBMCs, mostly from graft donor cells, taken 360 days after TCRalphabeta/CD19-depleted stem cell transplant. This TCR was sampled from a boy under two years old who had a stem cell transplant for Wiskott-Aldrich syndrome, so the T cells may come from the graft donor. The sequence is built from TRBV5-1 and TRBJ2-2; TRBD1 lines up with 7 middle nucleotides. The CDR3 loop reads CASSLFRGRNYTGELFF. The nucleotides are TGCGCCAGCAGCTTGTTTAGGGGGCGTAATTACACCGGGGAGCTGTTTTTT.